The entry that follows covers one T cell receptor (beta chain) sequence. The target antigen is unknown. Germline lookup yields CDR1 SQVTM and CDR2 ANQGSEA. The CDR3 totals 11 residues. With 1 base clipped from V and 6 bases from J, the junction kept 0 bases outside the gene matches. Preparation of the TCRbeta library involved a method that used unique molecular identifiers. One entry per CDR3 protein results from TCRdb running MiXCR on the PCR reads. The sample has 670,000 or so distinct CDR3 sequences, around 13% seen once; the top ten hold about 0.79%. This entry comes from a study of T-cell reconstitution after alpha-beta-depleted transplantation in children. General observations from the study: From newly produced T cells came most of the T-cell counts and diversity one year after transplant.

The sequences come from PBMCs, collected before TCRalphabeta/CD19-depleted stem cell transplant. This clonotype originated in a girl between 2 and 10 years old with congenital amegakaryocytic thrombocytopenia, due to receive a stem cell transplant. This chain joins TRBV29-1 and TRBJ2-7; 7 bases align to TRBD1. The CDR3 reads CSVEGQGEQYF. The CDR3 DNA is TGCAGCGTTGAAGGACAGGGCGAGCAGTACTTC.